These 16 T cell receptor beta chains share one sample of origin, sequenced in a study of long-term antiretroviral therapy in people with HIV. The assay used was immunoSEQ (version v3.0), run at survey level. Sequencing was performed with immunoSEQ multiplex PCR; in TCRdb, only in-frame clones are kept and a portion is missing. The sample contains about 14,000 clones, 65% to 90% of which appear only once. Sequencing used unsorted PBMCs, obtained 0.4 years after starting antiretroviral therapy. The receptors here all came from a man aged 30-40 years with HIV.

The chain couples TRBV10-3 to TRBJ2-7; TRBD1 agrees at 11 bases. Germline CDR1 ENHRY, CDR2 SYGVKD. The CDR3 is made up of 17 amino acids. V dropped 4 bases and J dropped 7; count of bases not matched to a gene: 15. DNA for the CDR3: TGTGCCATCAGTGCCACCACGTCCGGGGACAGGGGGTTTGAGCAGTACTTC. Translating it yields CAISATTSGDRGFEQYF.

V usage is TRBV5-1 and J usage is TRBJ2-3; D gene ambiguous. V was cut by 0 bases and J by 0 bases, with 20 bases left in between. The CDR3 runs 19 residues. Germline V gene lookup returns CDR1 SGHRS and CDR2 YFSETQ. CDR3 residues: CASSLVPSRVDTSTDTQYF. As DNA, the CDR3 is TGCGCCAGCAGCTTGGTCCCTAGTAGGGTGGATACTAGCACAGATACGCAGTATTTT.

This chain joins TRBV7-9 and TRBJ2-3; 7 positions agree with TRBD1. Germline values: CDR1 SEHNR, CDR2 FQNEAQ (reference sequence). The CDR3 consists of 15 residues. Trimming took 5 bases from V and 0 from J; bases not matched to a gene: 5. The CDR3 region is CASSRRQGSTDTQYF. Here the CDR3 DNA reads TGTGCCAGCAGCCGGCGACAGGGAAGCACAGATACGCAGTATTTT.

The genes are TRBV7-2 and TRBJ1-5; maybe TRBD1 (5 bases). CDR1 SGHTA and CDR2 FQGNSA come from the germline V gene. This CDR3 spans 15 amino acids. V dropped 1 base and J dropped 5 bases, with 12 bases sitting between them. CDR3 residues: CASSLEVGAHQPQHF. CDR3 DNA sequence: TGTGCCAGCAGCTTAGAGGTCGGGGCTCATCAGCCCCAGCATTTT.

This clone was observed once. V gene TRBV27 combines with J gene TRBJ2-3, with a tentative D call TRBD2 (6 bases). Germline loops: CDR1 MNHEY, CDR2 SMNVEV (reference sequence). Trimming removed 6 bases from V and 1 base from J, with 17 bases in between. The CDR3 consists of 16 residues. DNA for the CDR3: TGTGCCAGCAGCCTACCGACTAGTATTGGCACAGATACGCAGTATTTT. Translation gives CASSLPTSIGTDTQYF.

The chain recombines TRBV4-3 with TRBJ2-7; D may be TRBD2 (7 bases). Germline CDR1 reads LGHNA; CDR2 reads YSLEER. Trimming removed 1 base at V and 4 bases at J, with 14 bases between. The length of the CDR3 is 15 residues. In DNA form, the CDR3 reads TGCGCCAGCAGCCAAGCAAAAGGGGGGGGATACGAGCAGTACTTC. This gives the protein CASSQAKGGGYEQYF.

The CDR3 nucleotides are TGTGCCAGTAGGAGAGTCGGGAGTTCCTACAATGAGCAGTTCTTC. Its protein product is CASRRVGSSYNEQFF. The rearrangement links TRBV19 to TRBJ2-1; D might be TRBD2 (6 bases). There are 15 residues in the CDR3. Trimming removed 6 bases at V and 1 base at J, with 13 bases between. The germline V gene has CDR1 LNHDA and CDR2 SQIVND (reference sequence).

Here the CDR3 reads CASSQGQVNQPQHF. The CDR3, as DNA: TGCGCCAGCAGCCAAGGACAGGTAAATCAGCCCCAGCATTTT. J is TRBJ1-5 and V is TRBV4-1, with D perhaps TRBD1 (6 bases). This CDR3 comprises 14 residues. The V and J ends lost 1 base and 4 bases respectively, with 8 bases between them. Germline CDR1 MGHRA, CDR2 YSYEKL.

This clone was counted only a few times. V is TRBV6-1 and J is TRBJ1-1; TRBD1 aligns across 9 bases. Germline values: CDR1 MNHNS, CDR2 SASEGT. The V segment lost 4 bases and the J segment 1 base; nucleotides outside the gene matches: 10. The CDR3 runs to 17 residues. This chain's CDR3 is CASSADRGSGKNTEAFF. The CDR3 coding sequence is TGTGCCAGCAGTGCCGACAGGGGGAGTGGGAAGAACACTGAAGCTTTCTTT.

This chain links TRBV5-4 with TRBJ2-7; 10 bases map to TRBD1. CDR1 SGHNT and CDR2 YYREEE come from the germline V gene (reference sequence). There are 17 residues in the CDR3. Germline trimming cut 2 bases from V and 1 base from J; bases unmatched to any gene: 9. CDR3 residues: CASSFSGRDRGSYEQYF. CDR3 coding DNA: TGTGCCAGCAGCTTTAGCGGGCGGGACAGGGGATCCTACGAGCAGTACTTC.

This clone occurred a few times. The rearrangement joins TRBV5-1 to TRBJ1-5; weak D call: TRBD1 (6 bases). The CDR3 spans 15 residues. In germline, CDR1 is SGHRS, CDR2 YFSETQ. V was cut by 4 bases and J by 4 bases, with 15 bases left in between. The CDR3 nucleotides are TGCGCCAGCAGCGGGTTATATCAGGGGAATCAGCCCCAGCATTTT. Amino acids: CASSGLYQGNQPQHF.

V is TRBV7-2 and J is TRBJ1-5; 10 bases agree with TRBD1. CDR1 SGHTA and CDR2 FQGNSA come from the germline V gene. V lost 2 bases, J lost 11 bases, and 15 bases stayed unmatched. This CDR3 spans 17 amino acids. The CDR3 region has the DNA TGTGCCAGCAGCTTATGGGGTGACAGGGGGCCGCCATCGACCCAGCATTTT. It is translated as CASSLWGDRGPPSTQHF.

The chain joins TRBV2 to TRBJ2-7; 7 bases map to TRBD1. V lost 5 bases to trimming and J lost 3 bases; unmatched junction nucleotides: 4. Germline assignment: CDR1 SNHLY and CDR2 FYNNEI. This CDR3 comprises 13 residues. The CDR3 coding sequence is TGTGCCAGCAGTCTTAGACAGGGCTACGAGCAGTACTTC. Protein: CASSLRQGYEQYF. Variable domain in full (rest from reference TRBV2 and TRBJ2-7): EPEVTQTPSHQVTQMGQEVILRCVPISNHLYFYWYRQILGQKVEFLVSFYNNEISEKSEIFDDQFSVERPDGSNFTLKIRSTKLEDSAMYFCASSLRQGYEQYFGPGTRLTVT.

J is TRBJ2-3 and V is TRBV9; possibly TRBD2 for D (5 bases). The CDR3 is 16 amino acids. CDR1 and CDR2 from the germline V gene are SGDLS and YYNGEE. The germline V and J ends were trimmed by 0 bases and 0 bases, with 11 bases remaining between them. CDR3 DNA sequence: TGTGCCAGCAGCGTAGCTCGCGGGTATAGCACAGATACGCAGTATTTT. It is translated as CASSVARGYSTDTQYF. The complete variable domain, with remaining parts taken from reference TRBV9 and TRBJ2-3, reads DSGVTQTPKHLITATGQRVTLRCSPRSGDLSVYWYQQSLDQGLQFLIQYYNGEERAKGNILERFSAQQFPDLHSELNLSSLELGDSALYFCASSVARGYSTDTQYFGPGTRLTVL.

CDR3 sequence: CASSEGTGGDTQYF. The CDR3 DNA reads TGTGCCAGCAGTGAGGGGACGGGAGGAGATACGCAGTATTTT. The chain employs TRBV6-4 and TRBJ2-3, with 7 positions matching TRBD2. Germline CDR1 reads MRHNA; CDR2 reads SNTAGT. Trimming removed 3 bases from V and 5 bases from J; junction bases left unmatched: 5. CDR3 length equals 14 residues.

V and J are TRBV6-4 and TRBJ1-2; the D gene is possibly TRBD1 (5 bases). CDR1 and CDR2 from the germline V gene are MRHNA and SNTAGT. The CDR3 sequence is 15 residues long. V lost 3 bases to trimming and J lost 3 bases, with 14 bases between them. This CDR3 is CASSEFQGPHYGYTF. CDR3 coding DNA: TGTGCCAGCAGTGAATTCCAGGGCCCCCACTATGGCTACACCTTC.